Given below is one T cell receptor (beta chain) in context. The sample is drawn from a study of T cell changes during pregnancy in multiple sclerosis. Germline CDR1 and CDR2: SGHNT and YENEEA. V was cut by 1 base and J by 7 bases, with 4 bases left in between. The CDR3 has 11 amino acids. Some clones are missing from TCRdb's copy, which holds only in-frame ones; the method was immunoSEQ multiplex PCR. The sample holds approximately 92,000 clones, over 80% seen once. The rearrangement links TRBV11-3 to TRBJ1-2; unclear D gene. Sequencing used peripheral blood, obtained in the first trimester of pregnancy. The receptor was isolated from a female donor with multiple sclerosis, enrolled in a pregnancy study. CDR3 protein: CASSLGGGYTF. CDR3 coding DNA: TGTGCCAGCAGCTTAGGCGGTGGCTACACCTTC. Complete variable domain (other parts from reference TRBV11-3 and TRBJ1-2): EAGVVQSPRYKIIEKKQPVAFWCNPISGHNTLYWYLQNLGQGPELLIRYENEEAVDDSQLPKDRFSAERLKGVDSTLKIQPAELGDSAVYLCASSLGGGYTFGSGTRLTVV.